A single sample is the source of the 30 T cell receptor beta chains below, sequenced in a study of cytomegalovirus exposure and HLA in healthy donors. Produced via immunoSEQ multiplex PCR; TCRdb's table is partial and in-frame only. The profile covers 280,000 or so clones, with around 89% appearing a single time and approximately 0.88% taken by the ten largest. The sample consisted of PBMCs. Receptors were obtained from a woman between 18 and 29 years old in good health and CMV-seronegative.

The CDR3 DNA sequence: TGTGCCAGCAGCCACGAGACAGGGTGGTTCCTCTACGAGCAGTACTTC. This gives the protein CASSHETGWFLYEQYF. The chain links TRBV28 to TRBJ2-7, with 7 bases fitting TRBD1. The germline V gene encodes CDR1 MDHEN and CDR2 SYDVKM. There are 16 residues in the CDR3. V lost 6 bases and J lost 3; bases outside the gene matches: 14.

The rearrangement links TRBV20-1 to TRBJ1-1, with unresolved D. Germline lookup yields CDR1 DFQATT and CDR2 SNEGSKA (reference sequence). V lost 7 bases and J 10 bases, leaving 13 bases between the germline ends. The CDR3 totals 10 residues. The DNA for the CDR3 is TGCAGTGTAGCCGAAGTCAGAGCTTTCTTT. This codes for CSVAEVRAFF.

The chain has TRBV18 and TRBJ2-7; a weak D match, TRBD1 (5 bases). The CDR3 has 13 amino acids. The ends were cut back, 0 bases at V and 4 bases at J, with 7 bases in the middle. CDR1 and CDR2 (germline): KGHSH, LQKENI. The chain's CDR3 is CASSPPKGYEQYF. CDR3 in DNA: TGTGCCAGCTCACCACCTAAGGGGTACGAGCAGTACTTC.

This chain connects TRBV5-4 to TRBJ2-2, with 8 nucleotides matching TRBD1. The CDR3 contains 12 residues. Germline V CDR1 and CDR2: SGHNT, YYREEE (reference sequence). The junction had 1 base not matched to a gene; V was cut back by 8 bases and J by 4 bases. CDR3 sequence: CARGTGTGELFF. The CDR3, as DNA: TGTGCCAGGGGGACAGGCACCGGGGAGCTGTTTTTT.

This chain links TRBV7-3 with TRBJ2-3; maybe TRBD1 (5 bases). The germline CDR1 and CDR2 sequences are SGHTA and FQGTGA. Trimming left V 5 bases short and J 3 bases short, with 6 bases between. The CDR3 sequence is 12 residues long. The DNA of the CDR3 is TGTGCCAGCAGCCAGGGAACAGATACGCAGTATTTT. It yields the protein CASSQGTDTQYF.

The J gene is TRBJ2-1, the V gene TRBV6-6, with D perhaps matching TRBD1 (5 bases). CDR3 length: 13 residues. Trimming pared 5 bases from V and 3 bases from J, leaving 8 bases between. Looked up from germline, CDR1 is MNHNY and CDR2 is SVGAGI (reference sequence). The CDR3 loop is CASSTDSYNEQFF. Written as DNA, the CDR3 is TGTGCCAGCAGTACCGACAGCTACAATGAGCAGTTCTTC.

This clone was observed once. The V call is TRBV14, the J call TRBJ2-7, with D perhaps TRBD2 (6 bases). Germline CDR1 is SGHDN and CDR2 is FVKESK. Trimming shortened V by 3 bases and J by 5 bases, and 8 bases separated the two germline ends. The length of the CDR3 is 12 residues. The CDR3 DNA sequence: TGTGCCAGCAGCCAGGCGGGAAACGAGCAGTACTTC. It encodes CASSQAGNEQYF.

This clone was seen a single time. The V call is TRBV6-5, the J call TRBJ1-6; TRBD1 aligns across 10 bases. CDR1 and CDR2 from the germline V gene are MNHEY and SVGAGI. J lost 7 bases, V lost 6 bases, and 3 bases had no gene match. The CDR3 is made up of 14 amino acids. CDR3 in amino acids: CASSRDRGNSPLHF. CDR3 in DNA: TGTGCCAGCAGCCGGGACAGGGGAAATTCACCCCTCCACTTT.

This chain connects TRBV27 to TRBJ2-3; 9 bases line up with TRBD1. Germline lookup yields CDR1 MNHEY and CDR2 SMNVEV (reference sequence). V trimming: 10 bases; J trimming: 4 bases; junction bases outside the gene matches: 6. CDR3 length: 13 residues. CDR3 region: CAKQGAAADTQYF. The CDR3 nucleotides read TGTGCCAAACAGGGGGCGGCGGCAGATACGCAGTATTTT.

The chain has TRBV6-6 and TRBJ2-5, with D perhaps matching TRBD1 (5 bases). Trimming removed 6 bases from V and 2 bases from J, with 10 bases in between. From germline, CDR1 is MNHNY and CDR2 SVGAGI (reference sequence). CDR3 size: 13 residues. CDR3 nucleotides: TGTGCCAGCAGACGACAGATACAAGAGACCCAGTACTTC. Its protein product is CASRRQIQETQYF.

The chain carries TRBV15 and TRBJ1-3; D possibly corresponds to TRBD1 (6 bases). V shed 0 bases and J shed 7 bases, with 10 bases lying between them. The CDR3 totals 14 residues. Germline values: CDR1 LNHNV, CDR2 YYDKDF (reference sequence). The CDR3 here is CATSREQGGNTIYF. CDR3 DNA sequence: TGTGCCACCAGCAGAGAACAGGGCGGTAACACCATATATTTT.

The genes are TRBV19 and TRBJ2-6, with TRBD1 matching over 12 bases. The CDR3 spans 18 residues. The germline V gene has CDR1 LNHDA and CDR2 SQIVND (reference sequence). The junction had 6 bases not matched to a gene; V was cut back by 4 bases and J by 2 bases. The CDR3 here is CASSRIGTGGAGANVLTF. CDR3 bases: TGTGCCAGTAGTAGAATCGGGACAGGGGGCGCTGGGGCCAACGTCCTGACTTTC.

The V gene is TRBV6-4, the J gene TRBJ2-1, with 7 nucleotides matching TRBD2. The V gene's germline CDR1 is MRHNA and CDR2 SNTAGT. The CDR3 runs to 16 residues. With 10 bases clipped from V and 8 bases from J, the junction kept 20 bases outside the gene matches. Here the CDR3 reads CAIPRASGQLVDEQFF. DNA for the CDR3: TGTGCCATCCCGAGGGCTAGCGGCCAACTTGTGGATGAGCAGTTCTTC.

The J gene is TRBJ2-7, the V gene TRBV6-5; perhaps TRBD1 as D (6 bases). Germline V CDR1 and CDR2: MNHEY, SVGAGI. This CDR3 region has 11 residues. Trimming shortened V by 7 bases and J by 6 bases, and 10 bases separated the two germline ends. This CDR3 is CASTQGSEQYF. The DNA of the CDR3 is TGTGCCAGCACCCAGGGGTCCGAGCAGTACTTC.

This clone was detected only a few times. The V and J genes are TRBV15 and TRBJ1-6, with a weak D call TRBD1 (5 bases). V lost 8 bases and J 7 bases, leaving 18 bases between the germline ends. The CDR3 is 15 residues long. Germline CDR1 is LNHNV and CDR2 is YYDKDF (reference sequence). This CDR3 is CATHAGAGSNSPLHF. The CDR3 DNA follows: TGTGCCACCCACGCTGGGGCAGGGTCGAATTCACCCCTCCACTTT.

CDR3: CASSAPGGTGELFF. The DNA for the CDR3 is TGTGCCAGCTCGGCCCCTGGAGGCACCGGGGAGCTGTTTTTT. This chain joins TRBV18 and TRBJ2-2; D might be TRBD2 (5 bases). Per the germline V gene, CDR1 is KGHSH and CDR2 is LQKENI. V shed 6 bases and J shed 4 bases, with 12 bases lying between them. The CDR3 runs to 14 residues. Based on the CDR3 plus reference TRBV18 and TRBJ2-2, the full variable domain is NAGVMQNPRHLVRRRGQEARLRCSPMKGHSHVYWYRQLPEEGLKFMVYLQKENIIDESGMPKERFSAEFPKEGPSILRIQQVVRGDSAAYFCASSAPGGTGELFFGEGSRLTVL.

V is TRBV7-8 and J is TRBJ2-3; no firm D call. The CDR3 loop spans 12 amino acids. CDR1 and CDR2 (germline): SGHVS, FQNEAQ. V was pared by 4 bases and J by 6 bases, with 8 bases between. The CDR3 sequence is CASSSSADTQYF. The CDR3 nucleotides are TGTGCCAGCAGCTCCAGCGCGGATACGCAGTATTTT.

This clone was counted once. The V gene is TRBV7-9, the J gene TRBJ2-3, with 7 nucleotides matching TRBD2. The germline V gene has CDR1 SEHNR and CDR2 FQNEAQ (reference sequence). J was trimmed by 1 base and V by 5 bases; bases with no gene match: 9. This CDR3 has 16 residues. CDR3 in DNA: TGTGCCAGCAGCCCCCGGGGGGAGGTAGGCACAGATACGCAGTATTTT. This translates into CASSPRGEVGTDTQYF.

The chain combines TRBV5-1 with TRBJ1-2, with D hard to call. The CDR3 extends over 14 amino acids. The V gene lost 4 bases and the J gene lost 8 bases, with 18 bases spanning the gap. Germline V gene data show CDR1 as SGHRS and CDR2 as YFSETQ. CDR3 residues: CASSHDLPREGYTF. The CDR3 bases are TGCGCCAGCAGCCACGATCTGCCGCGGGAAGGCTACACCTTC. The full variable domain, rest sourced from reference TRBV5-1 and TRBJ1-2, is KAGVTQTPRYLIKTRGQQVTLSCSPISGHRSVSWYQQTPGQGLQFLFEYFSETQRNKGNFPGRFSGRQFSNSRSEMNVSTLELGDSALYLCASSHDLPREGYTFGSGTRLTVV.

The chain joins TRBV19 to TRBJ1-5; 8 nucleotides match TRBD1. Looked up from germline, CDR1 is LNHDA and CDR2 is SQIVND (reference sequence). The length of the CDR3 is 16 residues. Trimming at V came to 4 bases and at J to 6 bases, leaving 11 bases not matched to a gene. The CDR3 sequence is CASSTTPTGATQPQHF. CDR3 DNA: TGTGCCAGTAGTACAACCCCGACAGGGGCCACTCAGCCCCAGCATTTT.

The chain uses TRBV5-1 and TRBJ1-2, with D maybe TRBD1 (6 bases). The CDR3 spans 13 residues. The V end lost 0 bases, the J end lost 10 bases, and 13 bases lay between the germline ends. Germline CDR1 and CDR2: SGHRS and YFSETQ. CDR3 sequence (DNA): TGCGCCAGCAGCTTGGTTATACAGGGCGTCTACACCTTC. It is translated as CASSLVIQGVYTF.

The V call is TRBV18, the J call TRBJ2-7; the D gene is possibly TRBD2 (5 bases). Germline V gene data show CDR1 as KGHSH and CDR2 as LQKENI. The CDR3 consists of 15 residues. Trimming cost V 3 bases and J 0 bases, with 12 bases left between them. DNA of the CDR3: TGTGCCAGCTCACCCATCCTTGGGAGCTCCTACGAGCAGTACTTC. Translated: CASSPILGSSYEQYF.

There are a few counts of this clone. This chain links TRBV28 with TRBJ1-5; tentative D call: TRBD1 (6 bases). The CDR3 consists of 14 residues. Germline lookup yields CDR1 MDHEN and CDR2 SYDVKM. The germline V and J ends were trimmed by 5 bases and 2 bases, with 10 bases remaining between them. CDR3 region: CASSPGQRNQPQHF. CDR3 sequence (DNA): TGTGCCAGCAGTCCAGGACAGCGCAATCAGCCCCAGCATTTT.

Here the CDR3 DNA reads TGTGCCAGCAGTGAAGTGGGAGCCGAGCAGTACTTC. It translates to CASSEVGAEQYF. This rearrangement joins TRBV2 to TRBJ2-7; TRBD2 is a possible D gene (5 bases). V shed 1 base and J shed 6 bases, with 7 bases lying between them. There are 12 residues in the CDR3. Germline V gene lookup returns CDR1 SNHLY and CDR2 FYNNEI.

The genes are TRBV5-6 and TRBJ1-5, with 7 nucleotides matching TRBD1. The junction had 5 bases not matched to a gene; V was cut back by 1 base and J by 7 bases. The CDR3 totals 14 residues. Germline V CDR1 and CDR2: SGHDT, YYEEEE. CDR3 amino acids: CASSLTGAGQPQHF. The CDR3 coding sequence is TGTGCCAGCAGCTTGACAGGGGCAGGCCAGCCCCAGCATTTT. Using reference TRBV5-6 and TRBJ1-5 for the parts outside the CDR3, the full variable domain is DAGVTQSPTHLIKTRGQQVTLRCSPKSGHDTVSWYQQALGQGPQFIFQYYEEEERQRGNFPDRFSGHQFPNYSSELNVNALLLGDSALYLCASSLTGAGQPQHFGDGTRLSIL.

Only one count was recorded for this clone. CDR3 sequence (DNA): TGTGCCAGCAGCTTGGGACAGTCCAACGAGCAGTACTTC. Its translation: CASSLGQSNEQYF. This chain joins TRBV5-6 and TRBJ2-7, with D perhaps matching TRBD1 (5 bases). This CDR3 has 13 residues. With 0 bases removed from V and 5 bases from J, the gap between germline ends came to 9 bases. Germline lookup yields CDR1 SGHDT and CDR2 YYEEEE.

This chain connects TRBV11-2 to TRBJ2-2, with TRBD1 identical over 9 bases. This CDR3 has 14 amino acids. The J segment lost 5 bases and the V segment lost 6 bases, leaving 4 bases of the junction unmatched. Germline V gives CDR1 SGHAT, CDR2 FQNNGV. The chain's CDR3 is CASSRDRVTGELFF. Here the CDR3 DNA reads TGTGCCAGCAGTCGGGACAGGGTGACCGGGGAGCTGTTTTTT.

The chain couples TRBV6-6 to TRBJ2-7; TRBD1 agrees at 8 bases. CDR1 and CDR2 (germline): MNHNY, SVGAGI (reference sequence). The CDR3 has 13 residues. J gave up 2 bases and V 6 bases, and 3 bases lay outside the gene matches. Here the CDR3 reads CASREQGAYEQYF. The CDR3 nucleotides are TGTGCCAGCAGAGAACAGGGGGCCTACGAGCAGTACTTC.

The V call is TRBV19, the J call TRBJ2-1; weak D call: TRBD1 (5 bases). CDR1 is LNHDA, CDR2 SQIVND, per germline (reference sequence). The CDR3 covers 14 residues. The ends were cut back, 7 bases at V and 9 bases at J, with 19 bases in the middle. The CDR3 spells CASTPFKGWGEQFF. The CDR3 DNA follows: TGTGCCAGTACCCCCTTTAAGGGGTGGGGTGAGCAGTTCTTC.

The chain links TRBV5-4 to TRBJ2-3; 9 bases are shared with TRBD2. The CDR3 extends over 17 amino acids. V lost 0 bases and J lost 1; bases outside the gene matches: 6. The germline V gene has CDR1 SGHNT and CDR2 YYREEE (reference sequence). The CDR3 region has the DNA TGTGCCAGCAGCTTGGTAGCGGGAGCGGGTGGCACAGATACGCAGTATTTT. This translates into CASSLVAGAGGTDTQYF.